Here is one T cell receptor (beta chain) with its context. The clone's antigen remains unknown. No base quality values were provided; no much bigger clone lies one nucleotide off. CD4+ and CD8+ cells were isolated by positive magnetic bead selection on an AutoMACS, and purity was checked by flow cytometry. After a first flow cytometry screen using a TCR V beta antibody panel, clonal expansions were characterized through TCRB deep sequencing of sorted CD8+ fractions. Isolation of peripheral blood mononuclear cells was done through Ficoll-Paque PLUS density gradient separation. Using Nucleospin Tissue or Tissue XS kits, DNA was extracted from CD4-enriched, CD8-enriched or PBMC samples, with quantification by a Qubit 2.0 fluorometer. This entry comes from a study of somatic mutations in cytotoxic T cells in rheumatoid arthritis (dated by TCRdb to 2016 to 2017). Study-level background: Patient peripheral blood (roughly 32 ml EDTA) was drawn right after diagnosis and before any treatment started. For approximately 63 rheumatoid arthritis patients and 15 to 20 healthy controls, TCRB deep sequencing was carried out. In newly diagnosed rheumatoid arthritis without treatment, the study examined if expanded CD8+ T-cell clones harbor somatic mutations, relying on TCRB deep sequencing to characterize clonality. Patient and control groups had essentially identical median ages. Some T-cell populations stained with V beta antibodies were sorted by flow on a FACSAria II or Sony SH800 to nearly 100% purity, with sorted V beta1+ cells additionally subjected to TCRB sequencing.

The CDR3, cysteine through phenylalanine, is 16 amino acids long. CDR3 DNA only is kept here, 48 bases in frame from base 1. After removal of 4 bases from V and 2 bases from J, the junction retains 6 bases not matched to a gene. Looking up the germline V gene yields CDR1 LGHNA and CDR2 YSLEER. General study outcomes and caveats: CD8+ clonality increased with age in patients (Spearman r ~ 0.49) but not in healthy controls. Viral specificity could not be ruled out by absence from virus-specific databases, and the antigen targets of the expanded CD8+ clones remained unknown. In 8 of 65 patients the largest CD8+ clone exceeded 20% of CD8+ cells, and several identical CD8+ TCRB sequences were shared between blood and synovial fluid. The slight underrepresentation of TRBV07 in patients was not corrected for multiple comparisons. There was no significant difference in CD8+ T-cell clonality between rheumatoid arthritis patients and age-matched healthy controls.

The immunoSEQ assay was applied to genomic DNA for TCRB CDR3 sequencing. The authors' analysis ran thus. Published virus-specific TCRB sequences were compared with patient CD8+ clones larger than 1%, and only a few matches were found. The analyses included only productive TCRB rearrangements. Defining a clone by its unique TCRB CDR3 sequence, the study calculated clonality as a productive clonality index derived from Shannon entropy. To calculate repertoire overlap between two samples, the template counts of each clone were considered relative to each sample's total templates. V-gene usage from TCRB sequencing and V-gene usage measured by flow cytometry were correlated (Spearman r of about 0.61). TCRdb re-hosts the immuneACCESS table, in-frame sequences only. Its copies lack some clones; in the studies checked, an unresolved V gene accounts for under half of them, and the cause for the rest is not known. The D gene and trimming were derived from the DNA, and the V and J assignments and clone size from that table. Here the sample has about 7,000 clones; 65% to 85% occur a single time. The ten top clones hold around 14% of the sample.

This clonotype originated in an adult with rheumatoid arthritis. This chain is built from TRBV4-3 and TRBJ2-1, and TRBD2 aligns with 9 junction nucleotides. The sequencing input was CD8+ T cells sorted from blood. The DNA sequence is TGCGCCAGCAGCCGCCAGGCGGGGGGGGCCTACAATGAGCAGTTCTTC. The translation is CASSRQAGGAYNEQFF.